A selection of T cell receptor beta chains follows, all from one sample in a study of CD8+CD57+ T cells in acquired aplastic anemia. TCRdb ran MiXCR on the reads and lists one entry per CDR3 protein. The table records 180,000 or so distinct CDR3 sequences, 40% to 55% of them present only once. Sequencing was performed on sorted CD4+, CD8+, or CD8+CD57+ T cells (not recorded which) from PBMCs. These receptors were taken from a human donor with aplastic anemia. CDR3s include the opening cysteine and the closing phenylalanine or tryptophan. The D gene is left open where the match is weak. Where a row states a size, it is once, few, many or the class of an expanded clone; other rows omit it.

V gene	clone size	J gene	D gene	CDR3 DNA	CDR3 protein
TRBV7-7	-	TRBJ2-1	TRBD2	TGTGCCAGCAGCCGAATACTAGCGGGGTCACACAATGAGCAGCTCTTC	CASSRILAGSHNEQLF
TRBV7-3	-	TRBJ1-1	TRBD1	TGTGCCAGCAGCTTCCAGGGGGGGATAGAAGCTTTCTTT	CASSFQGGIEAFF
TRBV24-1	once	TRBJ2-3	-	TGTGCCTCCAGTGATTTGTGGGACAAGGGGGCAGATACGCAGTATTTT	CASSDLWDKGADTQYF
TRBV3-1	many	TRBJ1-1	-	TGTGCCAGCAGCCCGAGGGACACCGCGAACACTGAAGCTTTCTTT	CASSPRDTANTEAFF
TRBV20-1	many	TRBJ2-1	TRBD2	TGCAGTGCTAGGGTCTTCGGCCTAGCGGGGGGGCGATCTATCAATGAGCAGTTCTTC	CSARVFGLAGGRSINEQFF
TRBV19	-	TRBJ2-7	TRBD1	TGTGCCAGTCTCCTAGGAAGGCAGGGGGAAGACGAGCAGTACTTC	CASLLGRQGEDEQYF
TRBV6-1	many	TRBJ1-2	-	TGTGCCAGCGGGCGGGGCCCCTACACCTTC	CASGRGPYTF
TRBV14	many	TRBJ2-3	-	TGTGCCAGCAGCCCGTGGAACACAGATACGCAGTATTTT	CASSPWNTDTQYF
TRBV10-1	-	TRBJ1-2	TRBD1	TGCGCCAGCAGGGGAGACAGGGGGCGCGGCTACACCTTC	CASRGDRGRGYTF
TRBV24-1	-	TRBJ2-3	-	TGTGCCACCAGTGATTTGACAGGGCCCACAGATACGCAGTATTTT	CATSDLTGPTDTQYF
TRBV10-2	few	TRBJ1-1	TRBD1	TGCGCCAGCAATCGGGACAGGGGGATGGCTTTCTTT	CASNRDRGMAFF
TRBV11-2	many	TRBJ2-7	-	TGTGCCAGCAGCTTAGGTACCGGGCCCTACGAGCAGTACTTC	CASSLGTGPYEQYF
TRBV5-1	many	TRBJ2-1	-	TGCGCCAGCAGCTTGGCCGACGGGAGCTATTCCTCGGGTGAGCAGTTCTTC	CASSLADGSYSSGEQFF
TRBV2	few	TRBJ1-1	-	TGTGCCAGCAGTGAACGTGGGCTTGGCACTGAAGCTTTCTTT	CASSERGLGTEAFF
TRBV7-3	-	TRBJ2-7	-	TGTGCCAGCAGTTACTCCTTCGGGGGCGCCTACCCACACGAGCAGTACTTC	CASSYSFGGAYPHEQYF
TRBV2	-	TRBJ2-3	-	TGTGCCAGCAAGACCGGCCGAGGGGCGCGGTATTTT	CASKTGRGARYF
TRBV25-1	-	TRBJ1-1	-	TGTGCCAGCGGGGTTGGGGGAACTGAAGCTTTCTTT	CASGVGGTEAFF
TRBV29-1	-	TRBJ2-1	TRBD2	TGCAGCGCCAACTCAGCCCTAGCGGGAGTTTCCGGTGAGCAGTTCTTC	CSANSALAGVSGEQFF
TRBV14	-	TRBJ1-1	TRBD1	TGTGCCAGCAGTCAACAGGGGAGCACTGAAGCTTTCTTT	CASSQQGSTEAFF
TRBV19	many	TRBJ1-6	-	TGTGCCAGTAGTCTCACGGAAGGATCACCCCTCCACTTT	CASSLTEGSPLHF
TRBV19	many	TRBJ1-1	-	TGTGCCAGTAGTATACCCAGCAGGCAGAACACTGAAGCTTTCTTT	CASSIPSRQNTEAFF
TRBV15	many	TRBJ1-1	-	TGTGCCACCAGCAGAGATCAGGGGAGCACTGAAGCTTTCTTT	CATSRDQGSTEAFF
TRBV20-1	many	TRBJ1-1	-	TGCAGTGCTAGTATAGGGATGAACACTGAAGCTTTCTTT	CSASIGMNTEAFF
TRBV4-1	-	TRBJ1-1	TRBD1	TGCGCCAGCAGCCAAGATGGGGGACAGGGGGCGAGGATGAACACTGAAGCTCTCTTT	CASSQDGGQGARMNTEALF
TRBV20-1	-	TRBJ1-6	-	TGCAGTGCTAGAAAAGGGCCCCTAAATTCACCCCTCCACTTT	CSARKGPLNSPLHF
TRBV24-1	-	TRBJ1-5	-	TGTGCCACCAGTCAGGGGCTGAGCAGTCAGCCCCAGCATTTT	CATSQGLSSQPQHF
TRBV20-1	once	TRBJ2-1	-	TGCAGTGCTCCCCGAGGGGCGGTCTGGGAGCAGTTCTTC	CSAPRGAVWEQFF
TRBV11-2	-	TRBJ2-1	-	TGTGCCAGCAGCTTAGTATTGGCAAATGAGCAGTTCTTC	CASSLVLANEQFF
TRBV9	-	TRBJ2-7	-	TGTGCCAGCAGCGTAGGTCAGGGGACTTCCTACGAGCAGTACTTC	CASSVGQGTSYEQYF
TRBV6-2/TRBV6-3	many	TRBJ2-7	-	TGTGCCAGCAGTTACAGGGGGGTAGCCTACGAGCAGTACTTC	CASSYRGVAYEQYF
TRBV4-2	many	TRBJ2-2	-	TGTGCCAGCAGCCCCCAAACCAGGACATCGAACACCGGGGAGCTGTTTTTT	CASSPQTRTSNTGELFF
TRBV19	many	TRBJ2-7	-	TGTGCCAGTAGTGGGGACACTTACGAGCAGTACTTC	CASSGDTYEQYF
TRBV27	-	TRBJ2-3	TRBD1	TGTGCCAGCAGGGGCAGGGGGCTGTTGAGCACAGATACGCAGTATTTT	CASRGRGLLSTDTQYF
TRBV20-1	-	TRBJ1-1	TRBD1	TGCAGTGCTAGCGTCCCGGGACAGGGCCCTGAAGCTTTCTTT	CSASVPGQGPEAFF
TRBV14	-	TRBJ2-3	-	TGTGCCACCTCGCTGGGTGCGGACCGCACAGATACGCAGTATTTT	CATSLGADRTDTQYF
TRBV2	few	TRBJ2-5	-	TGTGCCAGCAGTCGGACACTTCCCCAAGAGACCCAGTACTTC	CASSRTLPQETQYF
TRBV5-5	many	TRBJ1-5	TRBD1	TGTGCCAGCAGCTTGGGAGGGGGCAGTCAGCCCCAGCATTTT	CASSLGGGSQPQHF
TRBV19	many	TRBJ2-3	TRBD2	TGTGCCAGTAGTATCTCTAGCGGGGGCACAGATACGCAGTATTTT	CASSISSGGTDTQYF
TRBV18	-	TRBJ2-7	TRBD1	TGTGCCAGCTCACCACTTACCGGGACAGGGCCCTACGAGCAGTACTTC	CASSPLTGTGPYEQYF
TRBV7-3	-	TRBJ2-7	-	TGTGCCAGCAGCTTAGTCGTCCACTACGAGCAGTACTTC	CASSLVVHYEQYF
TRBV6-1	few	TRBJ2-5	TRBD1	TGTGCCAGCAGACAGGGGGCCCAAGAGACCCAGTACTTC	CASRQGAQETQYF
TRBV5-4	many	TRBJ2-5	TRBD1	TGTGCCAGTAGCTCCTGGGACAGCCAAGAGACCCAGTACTTC	CASSSWDSQETQYF
TRBV27	many	TRBJ2-7	TRBD1	TGTGCCAGCAGTTTGGAGGACAGGGGCGAGCAGTACTTC	CASSLEDRGEQYF
TRBV5-1	-	TRBJ2-1	-	TGCGCCAGCAGCTTGGTCAGTGGGGGCAGTTCCTACAATGAGCAGTTCTTC	CASSLVSGGSSYNEQFF